Shown below are 31 T cell receptor beta chains from a single sample sequenced in a study of T cell responses to AZD1222 COVID-19 vaccine. The table came from immunoSEQ multiplex PCR; TCRdb's copy has only in-frame clones and leaves some out. The repertoire consists of about 140,000 clones, with approximately 85% occurring once and the leading ten covering over 7%. The sample consisted of peripheral blood, taken on day 0 of AZD1222 vaccination. The receptor source for this set is an adult in good health.

The chain uses TRBV7-9 and TRBJ2-7; perhaps TRBD2 as D (7 bases). Germline CDR1 SEHNR, CDR2 FQNEAQ (reference sequence). This CDR3 has 17 residues. Deletions cut 2 bases from V and 2 bases from J, with 19 bases between. CDR3 nucleotides: TGTGCCAGCAGCTTACCTACCCGGGGGGCTTTTACCTACGAGCAGTACTTC. This encodes CASSLPTRGAFTYEQYF.

The CDR3 loop is CAISESGDSNYGYTF. The CDR3 DNA is TGTGCCATCAGTGAGTCGGGGGACAGTAACTATGGCTACACCTTC. V gene TRBV10-3 combines with J gene TRBJ1-2; 7 positions agree with TRBD1. The CDR3 is 15 amino acids. The V gene's germline CDR1 is ENHRY and CDR2 SYGVKD. Trimming at V came to 0 bases and at J to 1 base, leaving 2 bases not matched to a gene.

J is TRBJ2-2 and V is TRBV5-1; 9 nucleotides agree with TRBD2. The CDR3 loop spans 15 amino acids. Per the germline V gene, CDR1 is SGHRS and CDR2 is YFSETQ. V lost 6 bases, J lost 4 bases, and 7 bases stayed unmatched. The chain's CDR3 is CASTQRGAVTGELFF. The CDR3 DNA reads as TGCGCCAGCACCCAGCGGGGGGCCGTCACCGGGGAGCTGTTTTTT. Based on the CDR3 plus reference TRBV5-1 and TRBJ2-2, the full variable domain is KAGVTQTPRYLIKTRGQQVTLSCSPISGHRSVSWYQQTPGQGLQFLFEYFSETQRNKGNFPGRFSGRQFSNSRSEMNVSTLELGDSALYLCASTQRGAVTGELFFGEGSRLTVL.

This chain connects TRBV29-1 to TRBJ1-2, with D hard to call. Trimming took off 4 bases at V and 3 bases at J, with 6 bases between the two ends. In germline, CDR1 is SQVTM, CDR2 ANQGSEA. The length of the CDR3 is 11 residues. CDR3 amino acids: CSVVYDYGYTF. The DNA of the CDR3 is TGCAGCGTTGTTTACGACTATGGCTACACCTTC.

This clone was detected once. The chain links TRBV14 to TRBJ2-7, with TRBD1 identical over 8 bases. Germline V gene data show CDR1 as SGHDN and CDR2 as FVKESK. The V segment lost 4 bases and the J segment 2 bases; nucleotides outside the gene matches: 1. CDR3 size: 13 residues. CDR3 sequence reads: CASSPQGAYEQYF. Written as DNA, the CDR3 is TGTGCCAGCAGCCCACAGGGGGCCTACGAGCAGTACTTC.

Comments on this clone: At one end, the junction sequence differs from germline, possibly due to a read error. Here the CDR3 reads CASSSETDTRYF. In DNA, the CDR3 is TGTGCCAGCTCCAGCGAAACAGATACGCGGTATTTT. The chain has TRBV6-5 and TRBJ2-3, with D hard to call. This CDR3 has 12 residues. Germline values: CDR1 MNHEY, CDR2 SVGAGI.

The J gene is TRBJ2-3, the V gene TRBV3-1 (or the pseudogene TRBV3-2); no definite D call. Germline CDR1 reads LGHDT; CDR2 reads YNNKEL (reference sequence). The CDR3 has 15 amino acids. V lost 3 bases to trimming and J lost 5 bases, with 15 bases between them. The CDR3 region has the DNA TGTGCCAGCAGCCATCTCCAGCACAGCGTAGATACGCAGTATTTT. Its protein is CASSHLQHSVDTQYF.

This clone was observed a single time. The rearrangement uses TRBV6-6 and TRBJ2-7; D ambiguous. The CDR3 sequence is 14 residues long. Germline V gene lookup returns CDR1 MNHNY and CDR2 SVGAGI (reference sequence). The V end was cut by 2 bases, the J end by 2 bases, with 10 bases between. DNA of the CDR3: TGTGCCAGCAGTTACAAGGGCAGCACCTACGAGCAGTACTTC. Encoded protein: CASSYKGSTYEQYF.

V gene TRBV5-1 combines with J gene TRBJ2-1; 8 nucleotides match TRBD2. J gave up 2 bases and V 0 bases, and 13 bases lay outside the gene matches. The CDR3 spans 19 residues. The germline V gene encodes CDR1 SGHRS and CDR2 YFSETQ. The CDR3 region has the DNA TGCGCCAGCAGCTTGGCGGACCCCGGGACTAGTTTCACCTACAATGAGCAGTTCTTC. Amino acid sequence: CASSLADPGTSFTYNEQFF.

The chain joins TRBV7-2 to TRBJ2-7; D tentatively fits TRBD1 or TRBD2 (5 bases each). The CDR3 has 12 residues. Trimming took 5 bases from V and 7 from J, leaving 12 bases between them. Germline lookup yields CDR1 SGHTA and CDR2 FQGNSA. CDR3 sequence reads: CASSQSWGEQYF. The CDR3 nucleotides read TGTGCCAGCAGCCAATCGTGGGGGGAGCAGTACTTC.

The CDR3 nucleotides are TGTGCCAGCAGTCCCCCCGCAGGGGTGGCTGGCTACACCTTC. Translation gives CASSPPAGVAGYTF. V gene TRBV28 combines with J gene TRBJ1-2, with a possible D match to TRBD1 (6 bases). With 5 bases removed from V and 7 bases from J, the gap between germline ends came to 17 bases. The CDR3 runs to 14 residues. Germline V gene sequence: CDR1 MDHEN, CDR2 SYDVKM.

V gene TRBV6-5 combines with J gene TRBJ2-3; possibly TRBD1 for D (6 bases). The CDR3 loop spans 13 amino acids. The germline V gene has CDR1 MNHEY and CDR2 SVGAGI. The germline V and J ends were trimmed by 8 bases and 5 bases, with 14 bases remaining between them. The CDR3, as DNA: TGTGCCAGCCAACAGGGAAAGGAAGATACGCAGTATTTT. Amino acids: CASQQGKEDTQYF.

The chain joins TRBV5-4 to TRBJ2-3; D is perhaps TRBD1 (6 bases). Between the trimmed V and J ends, which lost 0 bases and 4 bases, there was a span of 9 bases. The CDR3 length is 14 residues. Germline V gene lookup returns CDR1 SGHNT and CDR2 YYREEE (reference sequence). CDR3 bases: TGTGCCAGCAGCTTGGTTGAGGGGGCAGATACGCAGTATTTT. Its protein is CASSLVEGADTQYF.

The J gene is TRBJ1-1, the V gene TRBV30; 7 nucleotides agree with TRBD1. This CDR3 comprises 12 residues. The germline V gene encodes CDR1 GTSNPN and CDR2 SVGIG (reference sequence). Trimming removed 6 bases from V and 1 base from J; junction bases left unmatched: 2. The CDR3: CACGTANTEAFF. For the CDR3, the DNA is TGTGCCTGCGGGACAGCGAACACTGAAGCTTTCTTT.

This clone was found once. The same CDR3 can be traced to other DNA sequences in this sample. V is TRBV19 and J is TRBJ1-5; possible D gene TRBD1, 6 bases. The length of the CDR3 is 12 residues. Deletions cut 7 bases from V and 5 bases from J, with 9 bases between. The V gene's germline CDR1 is LNHDA and CDR2 SQIVND (reference sequence). CDR3 sequence (DNA): TGTGCCAGTAAACAGGGTGATCAGCCCCAGCATTTT. It encodes CASKQGDQPQHF.

With regard to this clone: A junction end diverges from the germline sequence, so it may reflect a read error. The rearrangement joins TRBV7-7 to TRBJ2-3; D gene unclear. CDR3 length: 15 residues. Germline V gene data show CDR1 as SSHAT and CDR2 as FNYEAQ (reference sequence). The DNA of the CDR3 is TGTGCTAGCAGCAAGACGGATGTTAGCACAGATACGCAGTATTTT. Encoded protein: CASSKTDVSTDTQYF.

J is TRBJ2-1 and V is TRBV10-1, with 14 positions matching TRBD2. V lost 8 bases to trimming and J lost 10 bases; unmatched junction nucleotides: 7. The CDR3 contains 14 residues. Germline loops: CDR1 WNHNN, CDR2 SYGVQD (reference sequence). As DNA, the CDR3 is TGCGCCAGCTCGACTAGCGGGGGGGCGGGAGAGCAGTTCTTC. This codes for CASSTSGGAGEQFF.

This clone was counted between two and nine times. The J gene is TRBJ1-1, the V gene TRBV6-5; D may be TRBD1 (5 bases). This CDR3 has 15 residues. The germline V gene has CDR1 MNHEY and CDR2 SVGAGI. V dropped 6 bases and J dropped 1 base, with 15 bases sitting between them. In DNA, the CDR3 is TGTGCCAGCAGCCGTACGGGGACCCAGAACACTGAAGCTTTCTTT. Translation: CASSRTGTQNTEAFF.

This sequence joins TRBV28 and TRBJ2-7; 8 positions match TRBD2. Germline V gene lookup returns CDR1 MDHEN and CDR2 SYDVKM. This CDR3 has 15 residues. V gave up 3 bases and J gave up 4 bases; unmatched junction bases: 8. The chain's CDR3 is CASSFTPGLGYEQYF. Here the CDR3 DNA reads TGTGCCAGCAGTTTCACGCCGGGACTAGGATACGAGCAGTACTTC.

The CDR3 DNA sequence: TGTGCCTGGAGATCGAACACTGAAGCTTTCTTT. This sequence encodes CAWRSNTEAFF. The gene calls are TRBV30 and TRBJ1-1; unclear D gene. V gave up 3 bases and J gave up 1 base, with 3 bases separating them. CDR3 length equals 11 residues. Germline V gene sequence: CDR1 GTSNPN, CDR2 SVGIG (reference sequence). Full variable domain (outside the CDR3, taken from reference TRBV30 and TRBJ1-1): SQTIHQWPATLVQPVGSPLSLECTVEGTSNPNLYWYRQAAGRGLQLLFYSVGIGQISSEVPQNLSASRPQDRQFILSSKKLLLSDSGFYLCAWRSNTEAFFGQGTRLTVV.

The V gene is TRBV9, the J gene TRBJ1-2, with TRBD1 identical over 9 bases. This CDR3 region has 16 residues. The ends lost 3 bases at V and 6 bases at J; junction bases unmatched: 12. CDR1 is SGDLS, CDR2 YYNGEE, per germline. The CDR3 bases are TGTGCCAGCAGCGCGCCCTTAGGGACAGGGTCGAATGGCTACACCTTC. It encodes CASSAPLGTGSNGYTF.

The CDR3 region is CASSQDVRYEQFF. CDR3 in DNA: TGTGCCAGCAGCCAAGATGTCAGGTATGAGCAGTTCTTC. The V gene is TRBV3-1 (or the pseudogene TRBV3-2), the J gene TRBJ2-1; unclear D gene. Trimming removed 0 bases from V and 8 bases from J, with 8 bases in between. This CDR3 spans 13 amino acids. In germline, CDR1 is LGHDT, CDR2 YNNKEL (reference sequence).

This chain connects TRBV5-4 to TRBJ2-3, with TRBD2 matching 7 bases. The ends lost 3 bases at V and 3 bases at J; junction bases unmatched: 7. Germline loops: CDR1 SGHNT, CDR2 YYREEE (reference sequence). The CDR3 contains 15 residues. This CDR3 is CASSWGGSRTDTQYF. The DNA for the CDR3 is TGTGCCAGCAGCTGGGGGGGTAGCCGAACAGATACGCAGTATTTT.

This chain connects TRBV5-5 to TRBJ2-2, with 8 bases lining up with TRBD2. This CDR3 has 15 amino acids. Unmatched junction bases numbered 3, after V lost 4 bases and J lost 1 base. Looked up from germline, CDR1 is SGHKS and CDR2 is YYEKEE (reference sequence). The CDR3 region has the DNA TGTGCCAGCAGCCCCCGGGGGGGGAACACCGGGGAGCTGTTTTTT. This encodes CASSPRGGNTGELFF.

The rearrangement uses TRBV11-2 and TRBJ2-7, with D possibly matching TRBD1 (6 bases). This CDR3 spans 15 amino acids. Looked up from germline, CDR1 is SGHAT and CDR2 is FQNNGV. Trimming pared 7 bases from V and 2 bases from J, leaving 18 bases between. This CDR3 is CASTPLGAGAYEQYF. For the CDR3, the DNA is TGTGCCAGCACCCCCCTGGGGGCAGGGGCCTACGAGCAGTACTTC.

Here the CDR3 reads CASSPRLLRASYEQYF. CDR3 nucleotide sequence: TGTGCCAGCTCACCACGCCTTTTAAGGGCCTCCTACGAGCAGTACTTC. V and J are TRBV18 and TRBJ2-7; D call uncertain. The germline V gene has CDR1 KGHSH and CDR2 LQKENI. V dropped 1 base and J dropped 0 bases, with 13 bases sitting between them. The CDR3 length is 16 residues.

This chain uses TRBV5-5 with TRBJ2-3, with D perhaps given as TRBD1 or TRBD2 (7 bases each). Germline CDR1 reads SGHKS; CDR2 reads YYEKEE (reference sequence). The CDR3 length is 14 residues. The V end lost 4 bases, the J end lost 5 bases, and 14 bases lay between the germline ends. As DNA, the CDR3 is TGTGCCAGCAGCCGCAGGGGGGAGGGAGATACGCAGTATTTT. It encodes CASSRRGEGDTQYF.

The V and J genes are TRBV3-1 (or the pseudogene TRBV3-2) and TRBJ2-3, with 10 bases lining up with TRBD2. The junction had 4 bases not matched to a gene; V was cut back by 1 base and J by 6 bases. Germline V gene lookup returns CDR1 LGHDT and CDR2 YNNKEL (reference sequence). This CDR3 is 15 amino acids long. CDR3 sequence: CASSQVLAGVDTQYF. The DNA for the CDR3 is TGTGCCAGCAGCCAAGTTCTAGCGGGAGTGGATACGCAGTATTTT.

The chain links TRBV7-9 to TRBJ2-7, with 10 bases matching TRBD1. Germline CDR1 and CDR2: SEHNR and FQNEAQ (reference sequence). CDR3 length equals 19 residues. V was pared by 2 bases and J by 0 bases, with 13 bases of the junction left unmatched. The CDR3 sequence is CASSLWGQGSLPSSYEQYF. The CDR3 DNA reads TGTGCCAGCAGCTTATGGGGACAGGGGTCCCTCCCGAGCTCCTACGAGCAGTACTTC.

J is TRBJ1-2 and V is TRBV29-1; D is ambiguous. The CDR3 totals 14 residues. Trimming shortened V by 4 bases and J by 8 bases, and 20 bases separated the two germline ends. Per germline, CDR1 SQVTM and CDR2 ANQGSEA. The CDR3 loop reads CSVVETTEVLGYTF. The CDR3 DNA is TGCAGCGTTGTGGAGACAACCGAAGTATTAGGCTACACCTTC.

Here the CDR3 DNA reads TGTGCCAGCAGCTTGTTGAGTGGCACTGAAGCTTTCTTT. Residues: CASSLLSGTEAFF. J is TRBJ1-1 and V is TRBV5-5; no definite D call. Trimming left V 1 base short and J 4 bases short, with 8 bases between. The germline V gene has CDR1 SGHKS and CDR2 YYEKEE (reference sequence). This CDR3 has 13 amino acids.